This T cell receptor beta chain was documented in a study of molecular identifiers for immune sequencing clone quantification. Background on the study: The replicate experiment used RNA from about 21,000 or 97,000 naive CD8 cells. This RNA was split into five aliquots, and four of them were sequenced. Study results and limitations: Sizes of highly expanded clones could be underestimated through identical TCRs sharing a barcode. A single cell's spiked Jurkat TCR RNA was reportedly detectable among one million naive cells.

One entry per CDR3 protein results from TCRdb running MiXCR on the PCR reads. The table has approximately 550,000 distinct CDR3 sequences, 25% seen once; the top ten hold roughly 0.79%. As for this clonotype: Its antigen is undetermined. Germline and junction disagree at one end, which may indicate a read error.

The CDR3 extends over 15 amino acids. Germline-derived CDR1 and CDR2 are SGHVS and FNYEAQ. The source material was naive CD8+ T cells from blood, with Jurkat cell RNA spiked in. Subset: FACS-sorted CD8+CD4-CCR7+CD45RA+ naive T cells. V is TRBV7-6 and J is TRBJ2-7; perhaps TRBD1 as D (5 bases). The receptor comes from a human donor in good health. Some libraries in this study had Jurkat cell RNA spiked in. The CDR3 DNA follows: TGTGCCGGCAGCTTAGGGCAGGGTAAAACCTACGAGCAGTACTTC. Translation: CAGSLGQGKTYEQYF.